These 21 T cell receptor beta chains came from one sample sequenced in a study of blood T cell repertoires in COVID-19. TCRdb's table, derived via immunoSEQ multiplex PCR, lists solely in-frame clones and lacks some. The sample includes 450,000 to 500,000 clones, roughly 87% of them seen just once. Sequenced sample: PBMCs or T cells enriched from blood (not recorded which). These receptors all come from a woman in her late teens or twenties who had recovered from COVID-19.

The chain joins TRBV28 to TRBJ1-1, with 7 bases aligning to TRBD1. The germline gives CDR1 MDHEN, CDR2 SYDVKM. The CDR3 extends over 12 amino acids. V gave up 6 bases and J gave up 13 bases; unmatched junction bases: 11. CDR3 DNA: TGTGCCAGCAGCCTAGACAGGGTCGGTGATTTCTTT. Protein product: CASSLDRVGDFF.

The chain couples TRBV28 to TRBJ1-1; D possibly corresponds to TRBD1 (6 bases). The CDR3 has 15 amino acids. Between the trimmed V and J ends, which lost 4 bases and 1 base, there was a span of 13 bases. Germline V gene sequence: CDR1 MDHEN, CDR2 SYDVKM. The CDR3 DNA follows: TGTGCCAGCAGTTCCCCTCCCAGGGGGAACACTGAAGCTTTCTTT. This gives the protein CASSSPPRGNTEAFF.

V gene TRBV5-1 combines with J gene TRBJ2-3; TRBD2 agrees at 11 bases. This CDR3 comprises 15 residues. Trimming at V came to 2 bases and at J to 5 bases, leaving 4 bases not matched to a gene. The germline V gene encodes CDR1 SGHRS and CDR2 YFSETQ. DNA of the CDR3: TGCGCCAGCAGCTTCACTAGCGGGGGTGGAGATACGCAGTATTTT. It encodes CASSFTSGGGDTQYF.

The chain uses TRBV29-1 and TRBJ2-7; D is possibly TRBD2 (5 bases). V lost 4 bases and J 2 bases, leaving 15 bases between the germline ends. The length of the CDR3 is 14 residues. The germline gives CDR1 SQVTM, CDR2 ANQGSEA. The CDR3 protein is CSVGSGVSAYEQYF. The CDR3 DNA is TGCAGCGTTGGATCCGGGGTGTCCGCCTACGAGCAGTACTTC.

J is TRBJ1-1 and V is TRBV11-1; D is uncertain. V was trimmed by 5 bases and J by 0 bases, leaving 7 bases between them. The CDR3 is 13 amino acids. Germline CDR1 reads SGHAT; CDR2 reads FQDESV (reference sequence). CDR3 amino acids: CASSLSMNTEAFF. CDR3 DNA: TGTGCCAGCAGCCTATCTATGAACACTGAAGCTTTCTTT.

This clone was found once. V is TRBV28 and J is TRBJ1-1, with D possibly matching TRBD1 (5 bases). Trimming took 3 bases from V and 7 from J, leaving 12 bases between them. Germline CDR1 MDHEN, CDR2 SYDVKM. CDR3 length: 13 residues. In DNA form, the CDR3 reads TGTGCCAGCAGTTTGGCAGGGATTTTTGAAGCTTTCTTT. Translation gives CASSLAGIFEAFF.

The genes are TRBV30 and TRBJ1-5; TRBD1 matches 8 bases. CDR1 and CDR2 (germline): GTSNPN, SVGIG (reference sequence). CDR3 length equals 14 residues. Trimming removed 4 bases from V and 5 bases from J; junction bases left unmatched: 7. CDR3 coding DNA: TGTGCCTGGACCACCCAGGGGGCGCATCAGCCCCAGCATTTT. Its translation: CAWTTQGAHQPQHF.

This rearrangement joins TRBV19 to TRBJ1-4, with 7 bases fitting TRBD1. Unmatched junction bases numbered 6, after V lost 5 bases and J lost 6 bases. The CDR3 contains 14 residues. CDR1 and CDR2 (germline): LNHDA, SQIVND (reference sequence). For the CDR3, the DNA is TGTGCCAGTAGTCCCGCCAGGGGGGATGAAAAACTGTTTTTT. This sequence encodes CASSPARGDEKLFF.

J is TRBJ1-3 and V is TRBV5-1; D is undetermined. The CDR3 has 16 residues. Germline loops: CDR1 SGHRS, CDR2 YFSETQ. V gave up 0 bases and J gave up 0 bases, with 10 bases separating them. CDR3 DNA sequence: TGCGCCAGCAGCTTGGGACACCTCCTCTCTGGAAACACCATATATTTT. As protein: CASSLGHLLSGNTIYF. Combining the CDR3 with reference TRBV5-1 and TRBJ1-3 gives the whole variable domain KAGVTQTPRYLIKTRGQQVTLSCSPISGHRSVSWYQQTPGQGLQFLFEYFSETQRNKGNFPGRFSGRQFSNSRSEMNVSTLELGDSALYLCASSLGHLLSGNTIYFGEGSWLTVV.

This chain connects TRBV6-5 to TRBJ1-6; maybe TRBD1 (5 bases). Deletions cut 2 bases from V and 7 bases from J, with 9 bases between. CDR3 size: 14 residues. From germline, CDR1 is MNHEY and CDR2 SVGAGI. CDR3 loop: CASSYGEGNSPLHF. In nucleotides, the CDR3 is TGTGCCAGCAGTTACGGGGAGGGGAATTCACCCCTCCACTTT.

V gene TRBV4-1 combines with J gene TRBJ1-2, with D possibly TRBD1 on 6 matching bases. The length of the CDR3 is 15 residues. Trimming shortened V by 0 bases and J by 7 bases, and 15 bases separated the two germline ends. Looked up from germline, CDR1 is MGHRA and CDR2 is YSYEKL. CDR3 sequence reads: CASSQEGSGDSGYTF. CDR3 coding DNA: TGCGCCAGCAGCCAAGAGGGGTCAGGGGATTCTGGCTACACCTTC.

CDR3 nucleotide sequence: TGCGCCAGCAGTAGGGACAGGGGGTTCGAGCAGTACTTC. It is translated as CASSRDRGFEQYF. The chain couples TRBV10-1 to TRBJ2-7; 11 bases align to TRBD1. Germline-derived CDR1 and CDR2 are WNHNN and SYGVQD (reference sequence). The CDR3 is 13 amino acids. The trim removed 5 bases at V and 6 bases at J, leaving 3 bases unmatched.

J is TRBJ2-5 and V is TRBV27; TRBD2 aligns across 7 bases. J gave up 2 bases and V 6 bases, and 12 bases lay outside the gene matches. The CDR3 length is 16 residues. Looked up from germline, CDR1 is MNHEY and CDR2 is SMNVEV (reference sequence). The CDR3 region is CASSPGTAGEQETQYF. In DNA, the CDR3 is TGTGCCAGCAGCCCCGGCACGGCGGGGGAACAAGAGACCCAGTACTTC.

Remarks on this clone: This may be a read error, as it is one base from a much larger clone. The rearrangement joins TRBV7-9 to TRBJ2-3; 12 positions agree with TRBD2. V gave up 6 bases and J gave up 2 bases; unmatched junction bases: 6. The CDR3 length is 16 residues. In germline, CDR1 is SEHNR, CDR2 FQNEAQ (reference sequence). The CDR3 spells CASSYSSGGATDTQYF. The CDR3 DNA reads TGTGCCAGCAGTTACTCTAGCGGGGGGGCCACAGATACGCAGTATTTT.

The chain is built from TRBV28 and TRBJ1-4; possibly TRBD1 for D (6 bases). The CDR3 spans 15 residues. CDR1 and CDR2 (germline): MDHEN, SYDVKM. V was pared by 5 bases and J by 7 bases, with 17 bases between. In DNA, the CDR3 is TGTGCCAGCAGTCCCCGACAGGACACGGGTGAAAAACTGTTTTTT. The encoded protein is CASSPRQDTGEKLFF.

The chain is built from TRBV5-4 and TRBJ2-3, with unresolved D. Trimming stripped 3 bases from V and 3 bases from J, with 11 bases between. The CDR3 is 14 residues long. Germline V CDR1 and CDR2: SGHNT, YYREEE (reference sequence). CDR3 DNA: TGTGCCAGCAGCTCCCCCACGGAGACAGATACGCAGTATTTT. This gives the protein CASSSPTETDTQYF. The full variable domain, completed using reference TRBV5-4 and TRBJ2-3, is ETGVTQSPTHLIKTRGQQVTLRCSSQSGHNTVSWYQQALGQGPQFIFQYYREEENGRGNFPPRFSGLQFPNYSSELNVNALELDDSALYLCASSSPTETDTQYFGPGTRLTVL.

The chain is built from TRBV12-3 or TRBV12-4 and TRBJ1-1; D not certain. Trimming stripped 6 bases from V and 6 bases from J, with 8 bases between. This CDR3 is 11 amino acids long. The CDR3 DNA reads TGTGCCAGCAGCAGCGAGGCTGAAGCTTTCTTT. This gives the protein CASSSEAEAFF.

The CDR3 DNA follows: TGTGCCAGCAGTTCTGGAGCTCCTAACTATGGCTACACCTTC. Amino acids: CASSSGAPNYGYTF. This chain joins TRBV28 and TRBJ1-2; no reliable D call. In germline, CDR1 is MDHEN, CDR2 SYDVKM. Trimming left V 4 bases short and J 0 bases short, with 9 bases between. This CDR3 spans 14 amino acids.

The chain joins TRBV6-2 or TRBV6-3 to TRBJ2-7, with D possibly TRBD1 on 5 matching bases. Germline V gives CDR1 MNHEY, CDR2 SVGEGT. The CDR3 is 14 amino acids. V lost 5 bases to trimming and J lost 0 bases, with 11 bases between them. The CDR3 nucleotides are TGTGCCAGCAGTCTCCAGGGAAGCTCCTACGAGCAGTACTTC. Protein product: CASSLQGSSYEQYF.

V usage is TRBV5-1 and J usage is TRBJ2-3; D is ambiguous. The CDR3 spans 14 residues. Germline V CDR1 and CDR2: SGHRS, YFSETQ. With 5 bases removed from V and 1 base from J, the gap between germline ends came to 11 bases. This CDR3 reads CASRPSLGTDTQYF. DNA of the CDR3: TGCGCCAGCAGGCCCTCGTTAGGCACAGATACGCAGTATTTT.

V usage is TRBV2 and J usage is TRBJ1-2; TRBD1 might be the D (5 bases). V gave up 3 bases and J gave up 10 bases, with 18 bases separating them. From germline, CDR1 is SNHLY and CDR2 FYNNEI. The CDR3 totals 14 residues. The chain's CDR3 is CASSEGRGLHLYTF. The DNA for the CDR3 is TGTGCCAGCAGTGAGGGGCGGGGTCTGCACCTCTACACCTTC.